This T cell receptor (beta chain) derives from a study of PD-L1 blockade in urothelial cancer. Background on the study: About 85% of the roughly 30 patients comprised males who had bladder-origin urothelial cancer. A median of about 140,000 T cells was found in the blood samples.

Profiling relied on immunoSEQ multiplex PCR, and the TCRdb table lists in-frame clones only, not all of them. Here the sample spans 50,000 to 55,000 clones, around 84% being singletons. Germline loops: CDR1 SEHNR, CDR2 FQNEAQ (reference sequence). This CDR3 contains 16 residues. After removal of 4 bases from V and 7 bases from J, the junction contained 6 bases not matched to a gene. Time point given: pretreatment peripheral blood. A word on this clone: The antigen is not known.

Study-level findings and limits: Lower pretreatment blood TCR clonality, under the median, predicted better survival, researchers reported. Patients who had durable benefit saw their tumor-associated blood clones expand more at 3 weeks.

The sample in question was PBMCs, obtained around atezolizumab (anti-PD-L1) treatment. The rearrangement uses TRBV7-9 and TRBJ2-1; 14 bases are a match to TRBD2. This sequence originates from a man aged 50-59 years with urothelial cancer. CDR3 protein: CASSSRLAGGMNEQFF. CDR3 DNA sequence: TGTGCCAGCAGCTCCCGACTAGCGGGGGGGATGAATGAGCAGTTCTTC.